This TCR beta chain is from a study of blood T cells in healthy people across ages. PCR was performed a second time for about 7 to 11 cycles using a sample-barcoded 5' primer and a J-beta primer mix. TCRdb reprocessed the 5' RACE reads with MiXCR, giving one entry per CDR3 protein. Of around 710,000 distinct CDR3 sequences detected, around 40% appear once; the ten largest clones hold more than 20%. Trimming at V came to 4 bases and at J to 0 bases, leaving 9 bases not matched to a gene. The germline CDR1 and CDR2 sequences are SGHRS and YFSETQ. The CDR3 is 18 residues long. Each sample used at least 6 million PBMCs. Only a few counts were recorded for this clonotype. Antigen unknown. Study-wide findings and caveats: Calculation of diversity from one million T cells yielded estimates considered to be underestimates. Any changes in expanded clonotypes were possibly confounded, as donor CMV status remained unknown. More naive CD4+ cells and higher diversity were found in long-lived than in aged donors.

Material: blood. The chain couples TRBV5-1 to TRBJ2-3; TRBD2 aligns across 12 bases. This receptor was obtained from a woman aged 60 to 75 in good health. This chain's CDR3 is CASSPLSTSGGSTDTQYF. In nucleotides, the CDR3 is TGCGCCAGCAGCCCACTCTCGACTAGCGGGGGTAGCACAGATACGCAGTATTTT.